The sequence of this T cell receptor beta chain was determined in a study of blood T cell repertoires in COVID-19. As for the study in general: Material from acute and convalescent COVID-19 was sourced from the United States, Italy and Spain. In each case, the material was cDNA or gDNA derived from T cells, B-cell-depleted T cells, or PBMCs.

Original analysis: Using reference gene primer amplification, nucleated cell counts were estimated. Generated by immunoSEQ multiplex PCR, the TCRdb table keeps only in-frame clones and is missing some. V and J calls plus clone size are reproduced from that table; the DNA served to infer D and trimming. This table has 40,000 to 55,000 clones, over 70% appearing once. The CDR3 is 13 residues long. Trimming removed 3 bases from V and 2 bases from J, with 8 bases in between. Germline assignment: CDR1 SGHRS and CDR2 YFSETQ. The sample taken for sequencing was peripheral blood. The V gene is TRBV5-1, the J gene TRBJ2-5; possibly TRBD2 for D (6 bases). This clonotype was sampled from a man aged 65-85 years with acute or convalescent COVID-19. The chain's CDR3 is CASSSGLQETQYF. The CDR3 DNA reads TGCGCCAGCAGCTCGGGACTTCAAGAGACCCAGTACTTC.